What follows are 29 T cell receptor beta chains derived from one specimen sequenced in a study of blood T cell repertoires in COVID-19. Clones were read by immunoSEQ multiplex PCR, and TCRdb kept only the in-frame ones, dropping some. Among approximately 200,000 clones listed, around 89% were seen once. Sample: PBMCs or T cells enriched from blood (not recorded which). Every receptor here comes from a man aged 25-45 years who had recovered from COVID-19.

This chain uses TRBV29-1 with TRBJ1-3; 8 bases are shared with TRBD1. The J segment lost 8 bases and the V segment lost 0 bases, leaving 9 bases of the junction unmatched. Germline V CDR1 and CDR2: SQVTM, ANQGSEA. This CDR3 is built from 15 residues. CDR3 loop: CSVEDPQDRVDTIYF. CDR3 in DNA: TGCAGCGTTGAAGATCCGCAGGACAGGGTAGACACCATATATTTT.

The rearrangement joins TRBV11-1 to TRBJ2-5; 7 nucleotides agree with TRBD2. J gave up 5 bases and V 2 bases, and 5 bases lay outside the gene matches. Germline V gene lookup returns CDR1 SGHAT and CDR2 FQDESV (reference sequence). This CDR3 is 14 amino acids long. CDR3 bases: TGTGCCAGCAGCTTACCGGGAGGAAGGGAGACCCAGTACTTC. Its translation is CASSLPGGRETQYF.

The chain carries TRBV28 and TRBJ2-2; 9 nucleotides match TRBD1. The CDR3 loop spans 15 amino acids. Germline lookup yields CDR1 MDHEN and CDR2 SYDVKM. After removal of 6 bases from V and 6 bases from J, the junction contained 8 bases not matched to a gene. CDR3: CASSPRRQGAGELFF. The CDR3 nucleotides read TGTGCCAGCAGCCCTCGGAGACAGGGGGCCGGGGAGCTGTTTTTT.

This chain connects TRBV12-3 or TRBV12-4 to TRBJ1-2; D unclear. The CDR3 is 12 residues long. Trimming stripped 0 bases from V and 6 bases from J, with 5 bases between. The CDR3 reads CASSLAGDGYTF. The CDR3 DNA follows: TGTGCCAGCAGTTTAGCCGGAGATGGCTACACCTTC.

The rearrangement joins TRBV29-1 to TRBJ1-1; D gene unclear. CDR1 is SQVTM, CDR2 ANQGSEA, per germline. V lost 5 bases to trimming and J lost 0 bases, with 7 bases between them. This CDR3 region has 12 residues. The CDR3 sequence is CSVIAVNTEAFF. In nucleotides, the CDR3 is TGCAGCGTTATAGCGGTGAACACTGAAGCTTTCTTT.

The chain links TRBV19 to TRBJ1-2; 8 bases match TRBD1. Germline V gene sequence: CDR1 LNHDA, CDR2 SQIVND (reference sequence). V dropped 6 bases and J dropped 7; count of bases not matched to a gene: 13. There are 15 residues in the CDR3. CDR3 coding DNA: TGTGCCAGTAGATACACGGACAGGGCCTCCGGTGGCTACACCTTC. Its protein is CASRYTDRASGGYTF.

This chain connects TRBV9 to TRBJ1-3, with 7 bases lining up with TRBD1. Trimming took 4 bases from V and 2 from J; bases not matched to a gene: 6. Germline V gene data show CDR1 as SGDLS and CDR2 as YYNGEE. The CDR3 sequence is 15 residues long. This CDR3 reads CASSSHRGPGNTIYF. The CDR3 DNA reads TGTGCCAGCAGCTCACACAGGGGACCTGGAAACACCATATATTTT.

This chain joins TRBV10-3 and TRBJ1-1, with D possibly TRBD1 on 6 matching bases. Germline V CDR1 and CDR2: ENHRY, SYGVKD. The CDR3 is 14 residues long. V lost 2 bases to trimming and J lost 1 base, with 8 bases between them. CDR3 region: CAISEQGPNTEAFF. The DNA for the CDR3 is TGTGCCATCAGTGAGCAGGGGCCGAACACTGAAGCTTTCTTT.

The J gene is TRBJ2-7, the V gene TRBV28, with TRBD1 matching over 10 bases. Germline lookup yields CDR1 MDHEN and CDR2 SYDVKM. The ends lost 3 bases at V and 3 bases at J; junction bases unmatched: 8. CDR3 length: 16 residues. The CDR3 nucleotides are TGTGCCAGCAGTTTTGGGGGGACAGGGGTCCACTACGAGCAGTACTTC. Protein sequence: CASSFGGTGVHYEQYF.

The gene calls are TRBV19 and TRBJ1-4; unclear D gene. V was cut by 5 bases and J by 8 bases, with 9 bases left in between. The CDR3 is 12 residues long. CDR1 is LNHDA, CDR2 SQIVND, per germline (reference sequence). The CDR3 sequence: CASSPTEEKLFF. DNA of the CDR3: TGTGCCAGTAGTCCAACGGAGGAAAAACTGTTTTTT. The full variable domain, rest sourced from reference TRBV19 and TRBJ1-4, is DGGITQSPKYLFRKEGQNVTLSCEQNLNHDAMYWYRQDPGQGLRLIYYSQIVNDFQKGDIAEGYSVSREKKESFPLTVTSAQKNPTAFYLCASSPTEEKLFFGSGTQLSVL.

The chain recombines TRBV5-4 with TRBJ1-4, with 9 bases lining up with TRBD1. V shed 6 bases, J shed 5 bases, and the junction held 8 bases outside the gene matches. The CDR3 has 15 residues. Per germline, CDR1 SGHNT and CDR2 YYREEE (reference sequence). The chain's CDR3 is CASKRTGAPNEKLFF. The CDR3, as DNA: TGTGCCAGCAAACGGACAGGGGCACCGAATGAAAAACTGTTTTTT.

The chain recombines TRBV2 with TRBJ1-2; tentative D call: TRBD1 (5 bases). The V and J ends lost 6 bases and 1 base respectively, with 15 bases between them. The CDR3 extends over 15 amino acids. Germline CDR1 is SNHLY and CDR2 is FYNNEI. The CDR3 sequence: CASSEKGHVNYGYTF. DNA of the CDR3: TGTGCCAGCAGCGAGAAGGGGCACGTTAACTATGGCTACACCTTC. Full variable domain (outside the CDR3, taken from reference TRBV2 and TRBJ1-2): EPEVTQTPSHQVTQMGQEVILRCVPISNHLYFYWYRQILGQKVEFLVSFYNNEISEKSEIFDDQFSVERPDGSNFTLKIRSTKLEDSAMYFCASSEKGHVNYGYTFGSGTRLTVV.

The chain is built from TRBV9 and TRBJ2-2; no definite D call. CDR3 length: 15 amino acids. V shed 2 bases and J shed 7 bases, with 15 bases lying between them. CDR1 is SGDLS, CDR2 YYNGEE, per germline. The CDR3 sequence is CASSVTAGLNGELFF. In DNA, the CDR3 is TGTGCCAGCAGCGTCACAGCTGGGCTGAACGGGGAGCTGTTTTTT. Together with reference TRBV9 and TRBJ2-2, the CDR3 gives the full variable domain: DSGVTQTPKHLITATGQRVTLRCSPRSGDLSVYWYQQSLDQGLQFLIQYYNGEERAKGNILERFSAQQFPDLHSELNLSSLELGDSALYFCASSVTAGLNGELFFGEGSRLTVL.

The chain links TRBV10-2 to TRBJ2-7; TRBD1 matches at 10 bases. Losses at the gene ends were 7 bases for V and 2 bases for J; bases not matched to a gene: 8. Germline V lookup: CDR1 WSHSY, CDR2 SAAADI. There are 15 residues in the CDR3. The DNA for the CDR3 is TGCGCCAGCAAGGGGACCGGGACAGGGGCCTACGAGCAGTACTTC. Its protein product is CASKGTGTGAYEQYF.

V is TRBV4-3 and J is TRBJ2-7; 11 bases agree with TRBD1. V lost 0 bases and J lost 0; bases outside the gene matches: 13. CDR1 and CDR2 (germline): LGHNA, YSLEER. This CDR3 contains 20 residues. CDR3 in DNA: TGCGCCAGCAGCCAAGATTGGACAGGGGGCTTAGCGGGGGCCTCCTACGAGCAGTACTTC. Translating it yields CASSQDWTGGLAGASYEQYF.

CDR3 nucleotides: TGTGCCAGCGATAGACAGGGAGGCGAGCAGTACTTC. Translating gives CASDRQGGEQYF. This sequence joins TRBV11-2 and TRBJ2-7, with D possibly TRBD1 on 7 matching bases. V was shortened by 8 bases and J by 6 bases, with 14 bases between the two germline ends. This CDR3 contains 12 residues. Germline V lookup: CDR1 SGHAT, CDR2 FQNNGV.

The rearrangement uses TRBV20-1 and TRBJ1-1; D remains ambiguous. This CDR3 is 8 amino acids long. V was clipped by 5 bases and J by 12 bases, with 7 bases between them. The germline V gene has CDR1 DFQATT and CDR2 SNEGSKA (reference sequence). CDR3 region: CSAEGPFF. The DNA of the CDR3 is TGCAGTGCTGAGGGTCCTTTCTTT.

The V and J genes are TRBV11-3 and TRBJ2-1; no reliable D call. The CDR3 has 12 amino acids. The ends were cut back, 1 base at V and 9 bases at J, with 7 bases in the middle. Germline V lookup: CDR1 SGHNT, CDR2 YENEEA. This CDR3 reads CASSLGVSEQFF. In nucleotides, the CDR3 is TGTGCCAGCAGCTTAGGTGTGAGTGAGCAGTTCTTC.

The V and J genes are TRBV4-3 and TRBJ2-1; maybe TRBD2 (6 bases). This CDR3 comprises 15 residues. The germline gives CDR1 LGHNA, CDR2 YSLEER. Deletions cut 0 bases from V and 2 bases from J, with 8 bases between. As DNA, the CDR3 is TGCGCCAGCAGCCAAGAGCCTAGCGCCTACAATGAGCAGTTCTTC. Protein sequence: CASSQEPSAYNEQFF.

The chain carries TRBV30 and TRBJ1-4; TRBD1 agrees at 7 bases. V trimming: 8 bases; J trimming: 8 bases; junction bases outside the gene matches: 14. The CDR3 is 14 amino acids. Germline V CDR1 and CDR2: GTSNPN, SVGIG (reference sequence). In nucleotides, the CDR3 is TGTGCCGGGGCAGGGGGTCAGGGGAACGAAAAACTGTTTTTT. Its translation: CAGAGGQGNEKLFF.

V usage is TRBV19 and J usage is TRBJ2-5, with D maybe TRBD1 (6 bases). Deletions cut 4 bases from V and 3 bases from J, with 15 bases between. CDR3 size: 15 residues. Looked up from germline, CDR1 is LNHDA and CDR2 is SQIVND (reference sequence). The chain's CDR3 is CASSTLWDKKETQYF. CDR3 sequence (DNA): TGTGCCAGTAGTACGTTGTGGGACAAAAAAGAGACCCAGTACTTC.

V gene TRBV4-3 combines with J gene TRBJ1-6; D remains ambiguous. Germline values: CDR1 LGHNA, CDR2 YSLEER. The CDR3 runs 16 residues. V was clipped by 2 bases and J by 7 bases, with 15 bases between them. The DNA for the CDR3 is TGCGCCAGCAGCCAACATTTGATGGCCGCCAATTCACCCCTCCACTTT. This translates into CASSQHLMAANSPLHF.

The chain links TRBV9 to TRBJ2-1; D not certain. The V end was cut by 0 bases, the J end by 6 bases, with 19 bases between. Looked up from germline, CDR1 is SGDLS and CDR2 is YYNGEE. The length of the CDR3 is 17 residues. The CDR3 spells CASSVAKRSVRLNEQFF. Here the CDR3 DNA reads TGTGCCAGCAGCGTAGCGAAGCGCTCGGTCCGTCTCAATGAGCAGTTCTTC.

The chain joins TRBV2 to TRBJ2-7; TRBD1 agrees at 9 bases. The germline gives CDR1 SNHLY, CDR2 FYNNEI. Unmatched junction bases numbered 4, after V lost 3 bases and J lost 4 bases. The CDR3 runs to 14 residues. The CDR3 sequence is CASSEQGTGYEQYF. In DNA, the CDR3 is TGTGCCAGCAGTGAGCAGGGGACAGGGTACGAGCAGTACTTC.

V is TRBV6-6 and J is TRBJ1-2; D remains ambiguous. The length of the CDR3 is 13 residues. The germline V gene encodes CDR1 MNHNY and CDR2 SVGAGI (reference sequence). Trimming removed 3 bases at V and 2 bases at J, with 7 bases between. The CDR3 loop reads CASSYNGNYGYTF. The CDR3 DNA is TGTGCCAGCAGTTATAACGGGAACTATGGCTACACCTTC.

By its share, this clone is medium-sized. This chain connects TRBV6-1 to TRBJ2-7; 7 bases are a match to TRBD1. The CDR3 runs to 14 residues. CDR1 and CDR2 from the germline V gene are MNHNS and SASEGT. The ends lost 1 base at V and 0 bases at J; junction bases unmatched: 0. The CDR3 bases are TGTGCCAGCAGTGAAGGGGACAGCTCCTACGAGCAGTACTTC. Encoded protein: CASSEGDSSYEQYF.

The rearrangement links TRBV5-4 to TRBJ2-2; D is undetermined. Trimming stripped 0 bases from V and 5 bases from J, with 5 bases between. CDR3 size: 13 residues. CDR1 and CDR2 from the germline V gene are SGHNT and YYREEE (reference sequence). The DNA of the CDR3 is TGTGCCAGCAGCTTGGCCCGGACCGGGGAGCTGTTTTTT. Translated, it gives CASSLARTGELFF. Based on the CDR3 plus reference TRBV5-4 and TRBJ2-2, the full variable domain is ETGVTQSPTHLIKTRGQQVTLRCSSQSGHNTVSWYQQALGQGPQFIFQYYREEENGRGNFPPRFSGLQFPNYSSELNVNALELDDSALYLCASSLARTGELFFGEGSRLTVL.

The chain couples TRBV2 to TRBJ2-5; 8 bases line up with TRBD1. Germline values: CDR1 SNHLY, CDR2 FYNNEI. This CDR3 is 13 amino acids long. Trimming cost V 7 bases and J 4 bases; bases outside gene matches: 5. The CDR3 spells CASTGGQGETQYF. The CDR3 DNA is TGTGCCAGCACAGGGGGCCAGGGAGAGACCCAGTACTTC. Filled out from reference TRBV2 and TRBJ2-5, the complete variable domain reads EPEVTQTPSHQVTQMGQEVILRCVPISNHLYFYWYRQILGQKVEFLVSFYNNEISEKSEIFDDQFSVERPDGSNFTLKIRSTKLEDSAMYFCASTGGQGETQYFGPGTRLLVL.

V usage is TRBV6-5 and J usage is TRBJ1-2; 9 bases align to TRBD1. V was pared by 0 bases and J by 4 bases, with 6 bases of the junction left unmatched. Germline V gene lookup returns CDR1 MNHEY and CDR2 SVGAGI. The length of the CDR3 is 16 residues. The CDR3, as DNA: TGTGCCAGCAGTTACTCGCGACAGGGGGGAGGCTATGGCTACACCTTC. Amino acids: CASSYSRQGGGYGYTF.